This T cell receptor (beta chain) was sequenced in a study of OX40 agonist ivuxolimab in advanced cancers. Whole-study findings and limits: More expanded clones were found, on average, in CD8+ than in CD4+ T cells. Compared with others, partial responders at 0.1-3.0 mg/kg displayed clonal expansion among the lowest.

On this clone itself: The antigen remains undetermined.

Patients with autoimmune history or systemic immunosuppression were excluded. Method: immunoSEQ multiplex PCR; TCRdb's copy keeps in-frame clones and lacks some. This repertoire shows 70,000 to 85,000 clones, about 85% found once; its top ten account for roughly 1%. The sample was CD4+ or CD8+ T cells sorted from blood, taken in a trial of the OX40 agonist ivuxolimab. The receptor comes from an adult with an advanced solid tumor such as melanoma, head and neck, liver or kidney cancer.

CDR3 DNA sequence: TGTGCCAGCTCGGGTCGAGGGGGGCGGAACAATCAGCCCCAGCATTTT. Protein sequence: CASSGRGGRNNQPQHF. This sequence joins TRBV2 and TRBJ1-5; a weak D match, TRBD1 (6 bases). V shed 8 bases and J shed 3 bases, with 20 bases lying between them. Germline assignment: CDR1 SNHLY and CDR2 FYNNEI. The CDR3 is 16 amino acids.